The next 7 T cell receptor beta chains were all read from a single sample in a study of cytomegalovirus exposure and HLA in healthy donors. Amplification used 60 Vbeta primers and 13 Jbeta primers. Generated by immunoSEQ multiplex PCR, the TCRdb table keeps only in-frame clones and is missing some. The sample includes some 120,000 clones, around 72% of them seen just once. Sequencing was done on a sample of PBMCs. The receptors were sampled from a woman in her fifties or sixties in good health and CMV-seropositive.

This chain uses TRBV7-9 with TRBJ1-4; the match to TRBD1 covers 7 bases. The CDR3 totals 17 residues. Looked up from germline, CDR1 is SEHNR and CDR2 is FQNEAQ (reference sequence). The V gene end was trimmed by 5 bases and the J gene end by 0 bases; junction bases not matched to a gene: 9. The DNA for the CDR3 is TGTGCCAGCAGCCTTACCACAGGGGATGCAACTAATGAAAAACTGTTTTTT. Translation: CASSLTTGDATNEKLFF. Looking up the rest from reference TRBV7-9 and TRBJ1-4 gives the full variable domain: DTGVSQNPRHKITKRGQNVTFRCDPISEHNRLYWYRQTLGQGPEFLTYFQNEAQLEKSRLLSDRFSAERPKGSFSTLEIQRTEQGDSAMYLCASSLTTGDATNEKLFFGSGTQLSVL.

In this sample, this clone turned up a few times. The chain employs TRBV5-4 and TRBJ2-3, with TRBD2 matching 12 bases. The trim removed 4 bases at V and 4 bases at J, leaving 4 bases unmatched. This CDR3 has 15 amino acids. CDR1 is SGHNT, CDR2 YYREEE, per germline (reference sequence). The CDR3 loop is CASSQGLAGADTQYF. The CDR3 bases are TGTGCCAGCAGCCAGGGACTAGCGGGCGCAGATACGCAGTATTTT.

V usage is TRBV6-5 and J usage is TRBJ1-4; the match to TRBD1 covers 10 bases. Trimming at V came to 3 bases and at J to 8 bases, leaving 6 bases not matched to a gene. CDR3 length: 15 residues. The germline CDR1 and CDR2 sequences are MNHEY and SVGAGI. The chain's CDR3 is CASSYGGTGVEKLFF. In DNA form, the CDR3 reads TGTGCCAGCAGTTATGGTGGGACAGGGGTAGAAAAACTGTTTTTT.

CDR3 loop: CASSASADYEQYF. The CDR3 nucleotides read TGTGCCAGCAGCGCTAGCGCCGACTACGAGCAGTACTTC. The chain employs TRBV7-3 and TRBJ2-7; maybe TRBD2 (6 bases). The CDR3 has 13 amino acids. V lost 5 bases, J lost 3 bases, and 11 bases lay in between. Germline CDR1 reads SGHTA; CDR2 reads FQGTGA.

This clone was counted a single time. The chain has TRBV29-1 and TRBJ2-3, with TRBD2 identical over 7 bases. The CDR3 consists of 16 residues. J lost 1 base, V lost 4 bases, and 11 bases had no gene match. Per the germline V gene, CDR1 is SQVTM and CDR2 is ANQGSEA. The DNA for the CDR3 is TGCAGCGTTGTATTACGGGGGACTACAGGCACAGATACGCAGTATTTT. This translates into CSVVLRGTTGTDTQYF.

The chain is built from TRBV5-1 and TRBJ2-3; 7 positions agree with TRBD1. CDR1 SGHRS and CDR2 YFSETQ come from the germline V gene. V lost 2 bases, J lost 4 bases, and 7 bases stayed unmatched. This CDR3 is 15 amino acids long. CDR3 DNA: TGCGCCAGCAGCTTTGGGACAGTAGGGGCAGATACGCAGTATTTT. Residues: CASSFGTVGADTQYF. The full variable domain, with the rest looked up from reference TRBV5-1 and TRBJ2-3, is KAGVTQTPRYLIKTRGQQVTLSCSPISGHRSVSWYQQTPGQGLQFLFEYFSETQRNKGNFPGRFSGRQFSNSRSEMNVSTLELGDSALYLCASSFGTVGADTQYFGPGTRLTVL.

The chain recombines TRBV5-1 with TRBJ2-3, with 9 bases matching TRBD2. Germline CDR1 reads SGHRS; CDR2 reads YFSETQ. Unmatched junction bases numbered 9, after V lost 4 bases and J lost 6 bases. This CDR3 has 15 residues. Here the CDR3 reads CASSLAAGGPDTQYF. CDR3 sequence (DNA): TGCGCCAGCAGCCTCGCGGCGGGAGGGCCGGATACGCAGTATTTT.